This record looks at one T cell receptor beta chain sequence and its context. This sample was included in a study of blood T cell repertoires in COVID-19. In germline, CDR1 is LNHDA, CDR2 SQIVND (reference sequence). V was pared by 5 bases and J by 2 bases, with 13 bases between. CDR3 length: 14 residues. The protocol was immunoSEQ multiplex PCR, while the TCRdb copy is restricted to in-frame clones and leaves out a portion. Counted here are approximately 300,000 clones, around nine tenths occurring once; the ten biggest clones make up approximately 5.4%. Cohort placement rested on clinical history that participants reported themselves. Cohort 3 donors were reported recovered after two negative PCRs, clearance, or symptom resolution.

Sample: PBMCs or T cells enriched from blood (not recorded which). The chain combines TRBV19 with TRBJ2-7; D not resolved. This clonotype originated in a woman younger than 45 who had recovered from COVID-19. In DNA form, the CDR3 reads TGTGCCAGTAGTCTCGGCGGATCCCCCTACGAGCAGTACTTC. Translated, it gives CASSLGGSPYEQYF.